This T cell receptor (beta chain) appears in the sequencing data of a study of T cells in tuberculosis. No alpha-beta pairing information exists for these sequences. Using immunoSEQ multiplex PCR, the repertoire was profiled, and TCRdb retains in-frame clones only, with some absent. This table has about 59,000 clones, 81% appearing once. Thawed, overnight-rested PBMC were stained with GMM-loaded CD1B tetramer, viability dye and anti-CD3, then sorted. The lipid loaded on the CD1B tetramers was C32 glucose monomycolate from Rhodococcus equi. The CDR3 spans 16 residues. Germline V gives CDR1 SGHTA, CDR2 FQGNSA. V gave up 5 bases and J gave up 2 bases; unmatched junction bases: 7.

The genes are TRBV7-2 and TRBJ2-7, with 12 bases matching TRBD2. The sample consisted of CD1b-GMM tetramer-negative cells sorted from PBMCs. This sequence was found in an adult woman with latent tuberculosis. The CDR3 nucleotides read TGTGCCAGCAGCGCCCTTCCTAGCGGGGGGGCCTACGAGCAGTACTTC. Encoded protein: CASSALPSGGAYEQYF.